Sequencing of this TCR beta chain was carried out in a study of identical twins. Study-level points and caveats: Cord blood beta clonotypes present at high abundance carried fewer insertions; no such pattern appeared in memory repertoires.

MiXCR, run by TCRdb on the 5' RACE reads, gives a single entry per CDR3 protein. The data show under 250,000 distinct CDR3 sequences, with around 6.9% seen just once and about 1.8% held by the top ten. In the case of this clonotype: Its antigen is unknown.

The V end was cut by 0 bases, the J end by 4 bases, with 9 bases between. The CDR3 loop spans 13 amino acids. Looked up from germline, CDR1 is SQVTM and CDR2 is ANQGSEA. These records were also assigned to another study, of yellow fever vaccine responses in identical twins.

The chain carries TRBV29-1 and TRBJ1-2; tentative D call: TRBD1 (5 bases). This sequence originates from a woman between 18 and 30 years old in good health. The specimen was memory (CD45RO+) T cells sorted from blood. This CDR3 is CSVEEGGTYGYTF. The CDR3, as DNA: TGCAGCGTTGAAGAGGGGGGAACCTATGGCTACACCTTC.